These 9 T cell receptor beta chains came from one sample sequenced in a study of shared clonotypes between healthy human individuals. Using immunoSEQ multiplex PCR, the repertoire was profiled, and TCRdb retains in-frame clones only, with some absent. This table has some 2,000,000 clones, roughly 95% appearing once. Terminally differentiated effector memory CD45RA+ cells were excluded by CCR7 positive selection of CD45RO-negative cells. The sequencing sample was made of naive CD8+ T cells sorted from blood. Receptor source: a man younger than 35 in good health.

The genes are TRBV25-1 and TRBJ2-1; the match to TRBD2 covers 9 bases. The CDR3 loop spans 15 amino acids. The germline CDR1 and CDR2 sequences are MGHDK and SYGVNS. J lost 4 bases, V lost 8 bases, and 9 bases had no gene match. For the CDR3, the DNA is TGTGCCAGCGAATTAGCGGGAGCGGGGTACAATGAGCAGTTCTTC. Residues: CASELAGAGYNEQFF.

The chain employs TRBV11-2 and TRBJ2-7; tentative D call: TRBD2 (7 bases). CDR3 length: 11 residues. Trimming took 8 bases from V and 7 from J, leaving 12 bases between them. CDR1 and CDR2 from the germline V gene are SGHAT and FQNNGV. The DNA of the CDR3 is TGTGCCAGCGGACTAGGGGGAGAGCAGTACTTC. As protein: CASGLGGEQYF.

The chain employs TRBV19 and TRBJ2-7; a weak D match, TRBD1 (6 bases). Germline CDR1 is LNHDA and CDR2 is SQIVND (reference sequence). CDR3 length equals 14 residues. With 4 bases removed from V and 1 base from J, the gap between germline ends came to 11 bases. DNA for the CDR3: TGTGCCAGTAGTAACGCCGGGACATCCTACGAGCAGTACTTC. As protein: CASSNAGTSYEQYF.

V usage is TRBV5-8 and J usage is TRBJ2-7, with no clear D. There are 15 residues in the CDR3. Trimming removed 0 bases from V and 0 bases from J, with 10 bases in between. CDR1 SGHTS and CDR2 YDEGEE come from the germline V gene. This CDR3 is CASSLVVSVSYEQYF. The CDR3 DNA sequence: TGTGCCAGCAGCTTGGTGGTGTCGGTCTCCTACGAGCAGTACTTC.

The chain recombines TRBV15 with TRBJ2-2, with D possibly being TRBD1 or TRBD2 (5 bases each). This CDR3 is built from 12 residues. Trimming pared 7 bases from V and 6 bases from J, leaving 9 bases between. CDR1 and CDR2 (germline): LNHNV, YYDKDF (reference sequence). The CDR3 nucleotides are TGTGCCACCAACTCGGGGCCCGGGGAGCTGTTTTTT. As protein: CATNSGPGELFF.

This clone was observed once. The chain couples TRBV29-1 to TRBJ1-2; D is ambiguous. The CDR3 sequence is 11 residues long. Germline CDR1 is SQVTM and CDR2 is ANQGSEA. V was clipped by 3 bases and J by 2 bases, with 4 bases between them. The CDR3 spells CSVDGNYGYTF. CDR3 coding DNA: TGCAGCGTTGACGGAAACTATGGCTACACCTTC.

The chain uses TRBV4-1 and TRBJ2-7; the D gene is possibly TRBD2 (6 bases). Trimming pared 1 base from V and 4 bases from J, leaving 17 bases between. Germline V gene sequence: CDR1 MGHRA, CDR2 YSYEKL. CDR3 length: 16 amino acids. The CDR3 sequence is CASSQGPSVPYYEQYF. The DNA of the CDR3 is TGCGCCAGCAGCCAAGGTCCTAGCGTCCCCTATTACGAGCAGTACTTC.

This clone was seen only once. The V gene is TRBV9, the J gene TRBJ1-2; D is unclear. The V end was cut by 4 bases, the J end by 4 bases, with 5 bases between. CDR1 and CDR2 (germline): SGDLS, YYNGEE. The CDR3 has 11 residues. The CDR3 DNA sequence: TGTGCCAGCAGCAACATCTATGGCTACACCTTC. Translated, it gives CASSNIYGYTF.

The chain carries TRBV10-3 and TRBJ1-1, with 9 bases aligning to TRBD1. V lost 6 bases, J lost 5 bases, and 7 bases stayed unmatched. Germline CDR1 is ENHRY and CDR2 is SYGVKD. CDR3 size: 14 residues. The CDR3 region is CAISHDRGRTEAFF. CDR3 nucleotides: TGTGCCATCAGCCACGACAGGGGGAGGACTGAAGCTTTCTTT.